This entry is about one TCR beta chain. Its antigen has not been determined. Within one base of it there is no much larger clone, and no base qualities were kept. The immunoSEQ Assay, a bias-controlled multiplex PCR, was used to amplify TCRbeta CDR3 regions from genomic DNA. As for how the authors treated the data: The number of nucleated cells in each sample was estimated by amplification of reference gene primers within the assay. To quantify the absolute abundance of each unique TCRbeta CDR3 rearrangement, sequence reads were collapsed and filtered. For each sample, productive Simpson clonality was calculated by taking the square root of Simpson's diversity index across productive rearrangements. The clones in this table, taken by TCRdb from immuneACCESS, are in-frame only. Not every clone is retained; where verified, under half of the shortfall comes from an unresolved V gene, and the cause of the rest is unknown. V and J calls and clone size are as listed in that table; D and trimming were resolved from the DNA. Recorded for this sample are under 200,000 clones; about 83% of them occurred a single time. The ten largest clonotypes hold 3% to 4.5% of the sample.

The record originates from a study of blood T cell repertoires in COVID-19 (dated by TCRdb to 2020 to 2022). As for the study more broadly: Collaborator samples came from the United States, Italy and Spain and covered acute and convalescent phases of COVID-19. The prospective study material was composed of cDNA or gDNA derived from T cells, B-cell-depleted T cells, or PBMCs. The dataset comprised deeply sampled blood TCRbeta repertoires from subjects exposed to, actively infected with, or recovered from COVID-19. The repertoires were made available in a free public database intended to serve as a resource for research on the immune response to SARS-CoV-2. The samples were drawn from the first 160 participants of the ongoing ImmuneRACE study and from over a thousand subjects provided by 6 global collaborators. Sample metadata almost always included a de-identified subject ID, COVID-19 status, age in years and sex. Where available, HLA class I and class II types were taken from metadata supplied by the sample provider and were not determined by assay-based typing.

The collaborating institutions used their own protocols to collect whole blood in K2EDTA tubes. For TCRbeta analysis, collaborator samples were shipped as frozen whole blood, as isolated PBMCs, or as DNA extracted from either sample type. V sheds 8 bases and J sheds 2 bases, leaving 10 bases between their ends. CDR1 and CDR2 (ENHRY, SYGVKD) derive from the germline V gene. The CDR3 runs 13 amino acids, cysteine and phenylalanine included. The only DNA kept is the CDR3, 39 bases in frame from the first base. Summary of the overall study and its limitations: How much clinical and demographic metadata was included differed by source and by participant, and the metadata was provided uncurated.

This chain joins TRBV10-3 to TRBJ2-1; the D gene is unclear. The sequence was collected from a man aged 18 to 29 with active or convalescent COVID-19. The sample consisted of peripheral blood. Here the CDR3 is given as CAIQTVPYNEQFF. The bases are TGTGCCATCCAAACAGTACCCTACAATGAGCAGTTCTTC.